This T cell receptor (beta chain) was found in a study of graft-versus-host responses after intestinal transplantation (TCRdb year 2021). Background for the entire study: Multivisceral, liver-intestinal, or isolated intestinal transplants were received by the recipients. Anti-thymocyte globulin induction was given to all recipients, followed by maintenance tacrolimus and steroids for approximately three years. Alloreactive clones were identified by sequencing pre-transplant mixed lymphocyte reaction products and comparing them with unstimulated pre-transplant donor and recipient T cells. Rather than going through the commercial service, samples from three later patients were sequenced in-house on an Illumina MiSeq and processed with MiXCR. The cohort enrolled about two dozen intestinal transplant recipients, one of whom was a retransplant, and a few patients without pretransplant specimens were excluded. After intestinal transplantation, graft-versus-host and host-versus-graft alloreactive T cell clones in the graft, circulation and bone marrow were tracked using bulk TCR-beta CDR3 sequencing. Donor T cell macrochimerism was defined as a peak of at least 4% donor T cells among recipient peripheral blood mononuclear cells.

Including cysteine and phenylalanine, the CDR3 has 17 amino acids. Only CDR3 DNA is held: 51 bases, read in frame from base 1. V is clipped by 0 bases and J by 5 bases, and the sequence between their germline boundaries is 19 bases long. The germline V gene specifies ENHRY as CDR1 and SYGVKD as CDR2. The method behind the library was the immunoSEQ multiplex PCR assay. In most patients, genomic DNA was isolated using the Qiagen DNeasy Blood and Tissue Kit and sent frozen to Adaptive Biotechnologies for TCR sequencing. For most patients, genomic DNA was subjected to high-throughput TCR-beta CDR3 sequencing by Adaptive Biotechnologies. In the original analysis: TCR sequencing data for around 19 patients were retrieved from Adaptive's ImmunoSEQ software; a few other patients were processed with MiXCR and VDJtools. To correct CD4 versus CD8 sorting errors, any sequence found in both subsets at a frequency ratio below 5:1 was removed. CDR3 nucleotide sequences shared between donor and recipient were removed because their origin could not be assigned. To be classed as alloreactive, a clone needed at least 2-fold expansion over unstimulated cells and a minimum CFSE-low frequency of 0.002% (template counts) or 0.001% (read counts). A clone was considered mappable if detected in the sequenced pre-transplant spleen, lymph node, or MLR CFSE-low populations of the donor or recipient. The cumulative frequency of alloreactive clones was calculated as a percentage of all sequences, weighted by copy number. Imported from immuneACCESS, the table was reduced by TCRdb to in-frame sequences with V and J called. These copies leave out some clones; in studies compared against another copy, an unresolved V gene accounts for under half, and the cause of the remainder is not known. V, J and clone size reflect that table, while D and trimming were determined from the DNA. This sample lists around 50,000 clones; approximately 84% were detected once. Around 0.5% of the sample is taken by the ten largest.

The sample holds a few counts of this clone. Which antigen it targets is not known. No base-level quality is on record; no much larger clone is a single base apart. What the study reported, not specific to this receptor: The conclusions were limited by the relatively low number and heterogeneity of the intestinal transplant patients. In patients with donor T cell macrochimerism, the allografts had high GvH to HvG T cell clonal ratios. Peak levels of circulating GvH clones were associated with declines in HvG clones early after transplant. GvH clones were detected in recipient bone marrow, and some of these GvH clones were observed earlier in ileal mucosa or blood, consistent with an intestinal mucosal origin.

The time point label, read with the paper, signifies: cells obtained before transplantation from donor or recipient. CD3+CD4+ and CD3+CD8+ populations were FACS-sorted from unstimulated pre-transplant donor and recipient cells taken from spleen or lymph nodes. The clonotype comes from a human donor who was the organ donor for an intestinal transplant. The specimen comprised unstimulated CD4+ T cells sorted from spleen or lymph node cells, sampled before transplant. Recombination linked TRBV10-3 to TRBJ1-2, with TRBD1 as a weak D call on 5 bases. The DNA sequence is TGTGCCATCAGTGAGTCGACTAGCCGCAGGGTCGGGTATGGCTACACCTTC. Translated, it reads CAISESTSRRVGYGYTF.